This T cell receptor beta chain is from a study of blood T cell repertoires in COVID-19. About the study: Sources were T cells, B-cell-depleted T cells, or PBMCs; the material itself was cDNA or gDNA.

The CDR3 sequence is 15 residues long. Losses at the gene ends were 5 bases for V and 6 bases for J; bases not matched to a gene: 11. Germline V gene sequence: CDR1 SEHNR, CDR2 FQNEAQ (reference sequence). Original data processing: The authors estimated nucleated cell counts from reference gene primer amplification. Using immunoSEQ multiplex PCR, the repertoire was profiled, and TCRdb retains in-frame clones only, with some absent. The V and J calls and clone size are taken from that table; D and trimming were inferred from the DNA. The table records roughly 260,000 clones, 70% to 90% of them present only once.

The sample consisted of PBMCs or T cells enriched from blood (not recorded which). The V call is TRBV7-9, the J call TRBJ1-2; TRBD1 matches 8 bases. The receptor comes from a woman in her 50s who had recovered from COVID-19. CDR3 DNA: TGTGCCAGCAGCCCCCAAGCAGGGGGCGCACATGGCTACACCTTC. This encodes CASSPQAGGAHGYTF.